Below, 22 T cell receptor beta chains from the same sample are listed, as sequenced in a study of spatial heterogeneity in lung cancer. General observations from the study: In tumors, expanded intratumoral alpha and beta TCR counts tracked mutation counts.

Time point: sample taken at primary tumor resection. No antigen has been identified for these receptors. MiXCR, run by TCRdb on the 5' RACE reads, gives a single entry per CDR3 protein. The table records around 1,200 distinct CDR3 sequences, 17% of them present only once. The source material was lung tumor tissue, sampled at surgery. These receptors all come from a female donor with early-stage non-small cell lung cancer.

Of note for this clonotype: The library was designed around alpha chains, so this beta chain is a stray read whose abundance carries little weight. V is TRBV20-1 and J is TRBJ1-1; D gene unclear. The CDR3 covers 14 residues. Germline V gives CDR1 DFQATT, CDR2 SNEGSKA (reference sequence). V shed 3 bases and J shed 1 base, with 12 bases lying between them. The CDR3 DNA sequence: TGCAGTGCTAGTAGGCAGGCAGCGAACACTGAAGCTTTCTTT. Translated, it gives CSASRQAANTEAFF.

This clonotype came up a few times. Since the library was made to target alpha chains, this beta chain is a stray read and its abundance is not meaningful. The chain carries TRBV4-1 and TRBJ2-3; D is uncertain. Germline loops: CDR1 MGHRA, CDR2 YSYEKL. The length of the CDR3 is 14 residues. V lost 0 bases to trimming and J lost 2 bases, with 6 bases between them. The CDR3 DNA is TGCGCCAGCAGCCAAGATCACCCCACAGATACGCAGTATTTT. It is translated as CASSQDHPTDTQYF.

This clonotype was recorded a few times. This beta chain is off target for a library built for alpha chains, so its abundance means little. The CDR3 reads CASSLSGKETQYF. The DNA of the CDR3 is TGTGCCAGCAGTTTATCCGGGAAAGAGACCCAGTACTTC. The genes are TRBV12-3 or TRBV12-4 and TRBJ2-5; D may be TRBD2 (5 bases). Trimming took 2 bases from V and 3 from J, leaving 7 bases between them. The CDR3 extends over 13 amino acids.

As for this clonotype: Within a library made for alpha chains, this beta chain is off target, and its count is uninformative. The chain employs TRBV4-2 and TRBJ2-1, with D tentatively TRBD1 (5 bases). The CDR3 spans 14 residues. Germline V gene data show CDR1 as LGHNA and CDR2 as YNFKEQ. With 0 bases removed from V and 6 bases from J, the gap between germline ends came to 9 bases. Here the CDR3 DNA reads TGTGCCAGCAGCCAAGATCGACAGTTCAATGAGCAGTTCTTC. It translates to CASSQDRQFNEQFF.

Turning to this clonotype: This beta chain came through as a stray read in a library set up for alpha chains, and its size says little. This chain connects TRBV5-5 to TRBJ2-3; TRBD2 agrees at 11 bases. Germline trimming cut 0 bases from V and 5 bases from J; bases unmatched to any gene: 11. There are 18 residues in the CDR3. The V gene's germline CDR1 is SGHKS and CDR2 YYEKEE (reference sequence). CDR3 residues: CASSLGASGGPTGDTQYF. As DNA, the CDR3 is TGTGCCAGCAGCTTGGGAGCTAGCGGGGGGCCAACAGGAGATACGCAGTATTTT.

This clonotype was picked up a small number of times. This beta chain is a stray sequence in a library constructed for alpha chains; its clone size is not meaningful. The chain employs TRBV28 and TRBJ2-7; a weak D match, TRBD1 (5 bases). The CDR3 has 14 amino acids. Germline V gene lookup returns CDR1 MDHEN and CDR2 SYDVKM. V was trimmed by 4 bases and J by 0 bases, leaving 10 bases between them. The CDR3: CASSSRQFSYEQYF. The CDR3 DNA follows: TGTGCCAGCAGTTCCCGACAGTTCTCCTACGAGCAGTACTTC.

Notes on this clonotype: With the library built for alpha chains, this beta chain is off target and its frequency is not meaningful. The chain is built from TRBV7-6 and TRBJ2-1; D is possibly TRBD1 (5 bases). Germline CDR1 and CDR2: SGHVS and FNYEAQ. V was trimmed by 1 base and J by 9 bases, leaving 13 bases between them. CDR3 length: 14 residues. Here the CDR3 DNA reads TGTGCCAGCAGCTTAGGATTCCCCCAGGGTGAGCAGTTCTTC. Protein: CASSLGFPQGEQFF.

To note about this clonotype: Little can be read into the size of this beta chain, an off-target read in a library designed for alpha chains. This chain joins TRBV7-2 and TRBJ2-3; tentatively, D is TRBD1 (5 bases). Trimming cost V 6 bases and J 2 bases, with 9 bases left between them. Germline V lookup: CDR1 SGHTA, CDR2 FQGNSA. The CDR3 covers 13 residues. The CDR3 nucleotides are TGTGCCAGCAGAGGGGCGGCCACAGATACGCAGTATTTT. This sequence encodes CASRGAATDTQYF.

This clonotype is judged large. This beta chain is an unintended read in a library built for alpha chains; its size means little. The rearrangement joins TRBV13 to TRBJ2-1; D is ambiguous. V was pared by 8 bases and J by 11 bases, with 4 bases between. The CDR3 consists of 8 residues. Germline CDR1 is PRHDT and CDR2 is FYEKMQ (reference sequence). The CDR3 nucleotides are TGTGCCAGCCCTAAGCAGTTCTTC. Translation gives CASPKQFF.

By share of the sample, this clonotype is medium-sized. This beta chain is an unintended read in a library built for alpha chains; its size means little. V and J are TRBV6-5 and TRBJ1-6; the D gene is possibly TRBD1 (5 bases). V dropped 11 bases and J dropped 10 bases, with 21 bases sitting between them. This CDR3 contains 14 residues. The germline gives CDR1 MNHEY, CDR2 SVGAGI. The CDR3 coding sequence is TGTGCCGCTAGCCCGGGACTTAAGAACTCACCCCTCCACTTT. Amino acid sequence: CAASPGLKNSPLHF.

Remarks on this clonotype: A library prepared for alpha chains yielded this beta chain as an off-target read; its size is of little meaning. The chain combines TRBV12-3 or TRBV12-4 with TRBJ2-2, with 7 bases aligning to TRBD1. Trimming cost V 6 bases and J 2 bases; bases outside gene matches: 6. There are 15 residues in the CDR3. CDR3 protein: CASSPGQINTGELFF. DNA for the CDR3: TGTGCCAGCAGCCCGGGACAGATCAACACCGGGGAGCTGTTTTTT.

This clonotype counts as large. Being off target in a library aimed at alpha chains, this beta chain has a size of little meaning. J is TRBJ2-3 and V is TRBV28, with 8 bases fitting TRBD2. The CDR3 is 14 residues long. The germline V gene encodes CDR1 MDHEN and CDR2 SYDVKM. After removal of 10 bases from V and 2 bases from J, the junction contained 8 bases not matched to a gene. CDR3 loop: CATLRGGLTDTQYF. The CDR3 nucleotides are TGTGCCACCCTCCGGGGGGGGCTCACAGATACGCAGTATTTT.

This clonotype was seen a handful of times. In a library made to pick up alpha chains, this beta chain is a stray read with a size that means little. The CDR3 sequence is CASSLTGGLAKNIQYF. The CDR3 bases are TGTGCCAGCAGTCTGACAGGGGGCTTAGCCAAAAACATTCAGTACTTC. The chain couples TRBV27 to TRBJ2-4, with TRBD1 identical over 10 bases. This CDR3 region has 16 residues. V shed 5 bases and J 0 bases; nucleotides not matched to a gene: 4. Germline assignment: CDR1 MNHEY and CDR2 SMNVEV (reference sequence).

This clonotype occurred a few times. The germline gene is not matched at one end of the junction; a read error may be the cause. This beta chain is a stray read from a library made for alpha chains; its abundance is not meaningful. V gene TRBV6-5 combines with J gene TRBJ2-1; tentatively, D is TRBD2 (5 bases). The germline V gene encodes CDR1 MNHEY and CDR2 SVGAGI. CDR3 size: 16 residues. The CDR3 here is CASSTPGGSQIRRLSF. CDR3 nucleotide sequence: TGTGCCAGCAGTACTCCTGGTGGTAGTCAGATAAGGAGGTTGTCCTTC.

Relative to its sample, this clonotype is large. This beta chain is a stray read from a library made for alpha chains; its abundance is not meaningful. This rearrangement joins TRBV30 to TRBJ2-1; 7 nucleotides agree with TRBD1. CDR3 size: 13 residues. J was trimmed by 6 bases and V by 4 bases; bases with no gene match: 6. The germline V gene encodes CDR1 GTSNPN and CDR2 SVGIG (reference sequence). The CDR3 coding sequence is TGTGCCTGGAATAACAGGGGATCCAATGAGCAGTTCTTC. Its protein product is CAWNNRGSNEQFF.

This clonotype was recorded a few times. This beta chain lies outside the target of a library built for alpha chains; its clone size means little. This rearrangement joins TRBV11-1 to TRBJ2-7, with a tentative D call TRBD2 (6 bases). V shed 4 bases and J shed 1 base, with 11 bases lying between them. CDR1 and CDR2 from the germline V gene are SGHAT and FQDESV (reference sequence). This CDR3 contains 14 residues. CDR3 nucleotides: TGTGCCAGCAGCTCACTAGCTACATCCTACGAGCAGTACTTC. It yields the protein CASSSLATSYEQYF.

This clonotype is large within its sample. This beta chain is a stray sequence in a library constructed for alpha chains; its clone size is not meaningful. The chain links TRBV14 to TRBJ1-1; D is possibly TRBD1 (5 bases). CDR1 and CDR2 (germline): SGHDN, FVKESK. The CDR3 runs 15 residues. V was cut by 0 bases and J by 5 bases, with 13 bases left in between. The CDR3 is CASSQDGAYTTEAFF. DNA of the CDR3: TGTGCCAGCAGCCAAGACGGGGCCTACACTACTGAAGCTTTCTTT. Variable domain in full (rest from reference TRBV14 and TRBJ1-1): EAGVTQFPSHSVIEKGQTVTLRCDPISGHDNLYWYRRVMGKEIKFLLHFVKESKQDESGMPNNRFLAERTGGTYSTLKVQPAELEDSGVYFCASSQDGAYTTEAFFGQGTRLTVV.

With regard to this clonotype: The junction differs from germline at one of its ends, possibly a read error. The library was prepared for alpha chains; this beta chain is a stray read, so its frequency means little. CDR3 amino acids: CVSSLGLAGGSEQFF. CDR3 coding DNA: TGTGTCAGCAGCTTGGGGCTAGCGGGGGGGAGTGAGCAGTTCTTC. This chain connects TRBV5-4 to TRBJ2-1, with 12 bases aligning to TRBD2. In germline, CDR1 is SGHNT, CDR2 YYREEE (reference sequence). The CDR3 is 15 amino acids.

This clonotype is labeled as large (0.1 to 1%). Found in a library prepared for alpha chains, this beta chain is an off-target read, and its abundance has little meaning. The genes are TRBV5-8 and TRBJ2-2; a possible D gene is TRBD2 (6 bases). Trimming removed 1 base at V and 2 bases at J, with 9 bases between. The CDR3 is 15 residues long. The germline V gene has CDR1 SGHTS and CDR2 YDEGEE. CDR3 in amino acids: CASSLTSRNTGELFF. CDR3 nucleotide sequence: TGTGCCAGCAGCTTGACTAGCAGAAACACCGGGGAGCTGTTTTTT.

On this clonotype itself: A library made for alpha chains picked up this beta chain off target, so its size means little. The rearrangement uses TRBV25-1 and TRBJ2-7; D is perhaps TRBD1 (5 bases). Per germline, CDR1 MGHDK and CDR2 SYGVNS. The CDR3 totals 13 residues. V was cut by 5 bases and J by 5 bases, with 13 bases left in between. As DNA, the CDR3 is TGTGCCAGCAGTCCTGCAGGGTTCAACGAGCAGTACGTC. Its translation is CASSPAGFNEQYV.

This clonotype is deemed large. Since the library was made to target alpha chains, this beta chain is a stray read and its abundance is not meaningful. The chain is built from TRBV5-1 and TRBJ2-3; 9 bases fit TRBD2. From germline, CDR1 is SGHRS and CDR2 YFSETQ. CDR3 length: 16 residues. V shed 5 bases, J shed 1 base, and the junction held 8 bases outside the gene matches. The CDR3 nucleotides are TGCGCCAGCAGACCAAATCCTAGCGGGGGCACAGATACGCAGTATTTT. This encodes CASRPNPSGGTDTQYF. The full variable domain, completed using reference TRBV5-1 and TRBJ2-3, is KAGVTQTPRYLIKTRGQQVTLSCSPISGHRSVSWYQQTPGQGLQFLFEYFSETQRNKGNFPGRFSGRQFSNSRSEMNVSTLELGDSALYLCASRPNPSGGTDTQYFGPGTRLTVL.

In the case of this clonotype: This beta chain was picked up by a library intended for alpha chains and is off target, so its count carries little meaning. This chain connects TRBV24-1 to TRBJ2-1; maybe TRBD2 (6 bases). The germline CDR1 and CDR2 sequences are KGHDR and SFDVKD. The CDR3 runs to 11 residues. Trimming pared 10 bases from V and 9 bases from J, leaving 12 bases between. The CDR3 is CATTSGREQFF. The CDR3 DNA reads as TGTGCCACGACGAGCGGGCGTGAGCAGTTCTTC.